Shown below are 8 T cell receptor beta chains from a single sample sequenced in a study of blood T cells in healthy people across ages. The second PCR ran roughly 6 to 11 cycles with a sample-barcoded 5' primer and J-beta primers. TCRdb passed the 5' RACE reads through MiXCR, listing each CDR3 protein once. This table has 800,000 to 950,000 distinct CDR3 sequences, about 34% appearing once. Sequencing was carried out using blood. All receptors come from a man younger than 35 in good health.

The chain has TRBV5-1 and TRBJ1-2, with a tentative D call TRBD1 (6 bases). CDR1 and CDR2 from the germline V gene are SGHRS and YFSETQ. The CDR3 sequence is 13 residues long. The germline V and J ends were trimmed by 4 bases and 8 bases, with 15 bases remaining between them. The CDR3 is CASSLEGTLGYTF. CDR3 sequence (DNA): TGCGCCAGCAGCCTCGAAGGGACACTCGGCTACACCTTC.

The CDR3 loop reads CASSLGGVDLYNEQYF. The CDR3 DNA reads TGTGCCAGCAGCTTGGGTGGGGTGGACCTATACAATGAGCAGTACTTC. The rearrangement links TRBV5-4 to TRBJ2-5; D gene uncertain. Germline V gene data show CDR1 as SGHNT and CDR2 as YYREEE (reference sequence). This CDR3 region has 16 residues. V gave up 0 bases and J gave up 11 bases, with 23 bases separating them. Drawing the rest from reference TRBV5-4 and TRBJ2-5, the complete variable domain is ETGVTQSPTHLIKTRGQQVTLRCSSQSGHNTVSWYQQALGQGPQFIFQYYREEENGRGNFPPRFSGLQFPNYSSELNVNALELDDSALYLCASSLGGVDLYNEQYFGPGTRLLVL.

This clonotype was seen a handful of times. The CDR3 region is CSAFDGERGGTREAFF. The CDR3 DNA sequence: TGCAGTGCTTTCGACGGGGAACGCGGAGGGACGCGGGAAGCTTTCTTT. The J gene is TRBJ1-1, the V gene TRBV20-1, with D possibly matching TRBD1 (5 bases). The germline V and J ends were trimmed by 5 bases and 8 bases, with 27 bases remaining between them. Germline assignment: CDR1 DFQATT and CDR2 SNEGSKA (reference sequence). The CDR3 consists of 16 residues.

In its sample, this clonotype was seen once. The chain recombines TRBV29-1 with TRBJ2-1, with D uncertain. V was cut by 1 base and J by 9 bases, with 7 bases left in between. The CDR3 runs 11 residues. CDR1 and CDR2 from the germline V gene are SQVTM and ANQGSEA. CDR3 nucleotides: TGCAGCGTTGAAGGGGGTAGTGAGCAGTTCTTC. Its protein product is CSVEGGSEQFF.

The CDR3 spells CASRPTSTDEQYF. In DNA form, the CDR3 reads TGTGCCAGCAGACCAACTAGCACCGATGAGCAGTACTTC. The chain combines TRBV12-3 or TRBV12-4 with TRBJ2-7, with a tentative D call TRBD2 (6 bases). Trimming left V 6 bases short and J 7 bases short, with 16 bases between. The CDR3 runs 13 residues.

The table lists this clonotype with a few counts. The CDR3: CASRGDRGHQPQHF. CDR3 DNA sequence: TGTGCCAGCAGGGGGGACAGGGGACATCAGCCCCAGCATTTT. The chain is built from TRBV12-3 or TRBV12-4 and TRBJ1-5, with 10 bases that match TRBD1. V dropped 6 bases and J dropped 5; count of bases not matched to a gene: 4. The CDR3 has 14 amino acids.

In DNA form, the CDR3 reads TGTGCCAGCAGTTTAAAGGGCTCAGATGAGCAGTTCTTC. Translation: CASSLKGSDEQFF. The V call is TRBV27, the J call TRBJ2-1, with D uncertain. Trimming pared 2 bases from V and 8 bases from J, leaving 10 bases between. This CDR3 contains 13 residues. The germline gives CDR1 MNHEY, CDR2 SMNVEV (reference sequence).

This chain joins TRBV4-1 and TRBJ2-1; D may be TRBD2 (5 bases). The CDR3 length is 15 residues. The V gene's germline CDR1 is MGHRA and CDR2 YSYEKL. V lost 0 bases to trimming and J lost 4 bases, with 10 bases between them. This chain's CDR3 is CASSQERRTYNEQFF. The CDR3 DNA reads as TGCGCCAGCAGCCAAGAGCGTAGGACTTACAATGAGCAGTTCTTC.